One sample yielded the 11 T cell receptor beta chains listed below, sequenced in a study of CD8+ T cells in alopecia areata (dated by TCRdb to 2016 to 2019). Receptor libraries were prepared by the immunoSEQ multiplex PCR assay. RNA was extracted from all samples and reverse transcribed into cDNA as template for TCR sequencing. Here the immuneACCESS table is served through TCRdb, limited to in-frame sequences with V and J called. Missing clones are a known gap in these copies; in checked studies unresolved V genes cover under half, and the rest lacks a known reason. In this sample the table shows 200,000 to 250,000 clones, about three fifths of which occur a single time. The ten biggest clones cover 1.5% to 2% of the sample. The time point tag for this specimen amounts to: around 4 weeks on oral tofacitinib. What this sample's treatment or condition label stands for: oral pan-JAK inhibitor, 5-10 mg twice daily.

This sample comprised CD4+ T cells sorted from blood, obtained at week 4, from a patient treated with tofacitinib. Receptor source: a human donor with alopecia areata.

The rearrangement links TRBV19 to TRBJ1-2; TRBD1 matches at 10 bases. CDR1 and CDR2 from the germline V gene are LNHDA and SQIVND (reference sequence). With 6 bases clipped from V and 3 bases from J, the junction kept 4 bases outside the gene matches. CDR3 size: 14 residues. The CDR3 region has the DNA TGTGCCAGTAGCGACAGGGGGCCGGACTATGGCTACACCTTC. Its protein is CASSDRGPDYGYTF.

The rearrangement joins TRBV7-2 to TRBJ2-5; 13 bases fit TRBD2. Gene TRBJ2-7 matches the end of the DNA better, so the J call may be wrong. This CDR3 has 18 residues. Germline V gene lookup returns CDR1 SGHTA and CDR2 FQGNSA. In DNA, the CDR3 is TGTGCCAGCAGCTTATTTCCGAAAAGCGGACTAGCGGGGGTCGAGCAGTACTTC. It codes for CASSLFPKSGLAGVEQYF.

This clone is medium-sized (0.01 to 0.1%) within its sample. The chain combines TRBV19 with TRBJ2-2; perhaps TRBD1 as D (5 bases). Germline V gene data show CDR1 as LNHDA and CDR2 as SQIVND (reference sequence). V lost 6 bases, J lost 6 bases, and 11 bases lay in between. This CDR3 contains 13 residues. The DNA of the CDR3 is TGTGCCAGTAGGGCAGGGAATGCCGGGGAGCTGTTTTTT. It yields the protein CASRAGNAGELFF.

The J gene is TRBJ2-4, the V gene TRBV30; 7 nucleotides line up with TRBD2. V lost 4 bases to trimming and J lost 6 bases; unmatched junction nucleotides: 3. The germline gives CDR1 GTSNPN, CDR2 SVGIG (reference sequence). The CDR3 consists of 12 residues. This chain's CDR3 is CAWTPGGNIQYF. The CDR3, as DNA: TGTGCCTGGACCCCGGGAGGAAACATTCAGTACTTC.

The genes are TRBV29-1 and TRBJ1-1; no reliable D call. The CDR3 is made up of 12 amino acids. Germline values: CDR1 SQVTM, CDR2 ANQGSEA. V lost 6 bases, J lost 3 bases, and 11 bases lay in between. This CDR3 is CSVGFRDTEAFF. The CDR3 DNA sequence: TGCAGCGTAGGATTTCGGGACACTGAAGCTTTCTTT.

J is TRBJ2-3 and V is TRBV19; no clear D gene. CDR1 LNHDA and CDR2 SQIVND come from the germline V gene (reference sequence). V was cut by 7 bases and J by 2 bases, with 13 bases left in between. There are 14 residues in the CDR3. The CDR3 region has the DNA TGTGCCAGTATCGGCCCTGGAATCACAGATACGCAGTATTTT. Translating it yields CASIGPGITDTQYF.

The J gene is TRBJ2-4, the V gene TRBV7-2, with 7 bases matching TRBD1. The germline gives CDR1 SGHTA, CDR2 FQGNSA. The J segment lost 6 bases and the V segment lost 5 bases, leaving 13 bases of the junction unmatched. This CDR3 region has 16 residues. The CDR3 region is CASSLRNRDRPNIQYF. CDR3 nucleotide sequence: TGTGCCAGCAGCCTAAGAAACCGGGACAGACCAAACATTCAGTACTTC.

This chain links TRBV19 with TRBJ1-2, with D hard to call. The CDR3 is made up of 13 amino acids. Trimming cost V 9 bases and J 2 bases, with 13 bases left between them. CDR1 and CDR2 (germline): LNHDA, SQIVND (reference sequence). CDR3 residues: CASSAGANYGYTF. The CDR3 DNA sequence: TGTGCCAGCTCCGCGGGAGCCAACTATGGCTACACCTTC.

V usage is TRBV29-1 and J usage is TRBJ1-4; no definite D call. CDR1 and CDR2 from the germline V gene are SQVTM and ANQGSEA. With 7 bases removed from V and 3 bases from J, the gap between germline ends came to 3 bases. CDR3 length: 10 residues. CDR3 region: CSAANEKLFF. DNA for the CDR3: TGCAGCGCTGCTAATGAAAAACTGTTTTTT.

This clone showed up just a few times. The V and J genes are TRBV2 and TRBJ1-4, with 10 bases aligning to TRBD1. Germline V gene sequence: CDR1 SNHLY, CDR2 FYNNEI. CDR3 length equals 15 residues. The trim removed 5 bases at V and 7 bases at J, leaving 7 bases unmatched. CDR3 coding DNA: TGTGCCAGCAGTTTCCGACAGGGGGCGGGTGAAAAACTGTTTTTT. Translating it yields CASSFRQGAGEKLFF.

The chain joins TRBV11-3 to TRBJ2-5; 8 nucleotides agree with TRBD1. The CDR3 extends over 15 amino acids. V lost 7 bases and J lost 2; bases outside the gene matches: 9. Per the germline V gene, CDR1 is SGHNT and CDR2 is YENEEA. Here the CDR3 reads CASTVRTGNQETQYF. DNA for the CDR3: TGTGCCAGCACCGTCCGGACAGGGAATCAAGAGACCCAGTACTTC.